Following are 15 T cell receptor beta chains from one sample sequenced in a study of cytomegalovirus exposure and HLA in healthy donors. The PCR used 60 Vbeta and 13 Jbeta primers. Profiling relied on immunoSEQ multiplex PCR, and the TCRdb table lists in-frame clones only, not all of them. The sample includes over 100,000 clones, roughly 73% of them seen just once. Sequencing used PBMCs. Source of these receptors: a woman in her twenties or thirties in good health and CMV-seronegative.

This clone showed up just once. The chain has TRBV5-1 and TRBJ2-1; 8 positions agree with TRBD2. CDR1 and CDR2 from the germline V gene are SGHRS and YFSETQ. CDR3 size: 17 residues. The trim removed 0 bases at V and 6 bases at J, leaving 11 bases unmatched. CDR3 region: CASSLGNWARGGNEQFF. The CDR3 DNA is TGCGCCAGCAGCTTGGGAAATTGGGCCCGGGGGGGCAATGAGCAGTTCTTC. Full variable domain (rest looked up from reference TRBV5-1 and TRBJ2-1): KAGVTQTPRYLIKTRGQQVTLSCSPISGHRSVSWYQQTPGQGLQFLFEYFSETQRNKGNFPGRFSGRQFSNSRSEMNVSTLELGDSALYLCASSLGNWARGGNEQFFGPGTRLTVL.

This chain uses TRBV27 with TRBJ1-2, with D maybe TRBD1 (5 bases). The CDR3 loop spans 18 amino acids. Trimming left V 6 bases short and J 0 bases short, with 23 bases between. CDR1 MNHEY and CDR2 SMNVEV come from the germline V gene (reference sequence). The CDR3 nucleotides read TGTGCCAGCAGCCCTCGACAGACTCCACTCTACTCTAACTATGGCTACACCTTC. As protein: CASSPRQTPLYSNYGYTF.

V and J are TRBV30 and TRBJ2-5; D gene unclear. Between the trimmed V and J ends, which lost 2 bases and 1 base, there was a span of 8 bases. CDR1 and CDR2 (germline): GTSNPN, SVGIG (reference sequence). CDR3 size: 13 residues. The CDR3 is CAWSKTFQETQYF. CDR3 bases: TGTGCCTGGAGTAAGACTTTCCAAGAGACCCAGTACTTC.

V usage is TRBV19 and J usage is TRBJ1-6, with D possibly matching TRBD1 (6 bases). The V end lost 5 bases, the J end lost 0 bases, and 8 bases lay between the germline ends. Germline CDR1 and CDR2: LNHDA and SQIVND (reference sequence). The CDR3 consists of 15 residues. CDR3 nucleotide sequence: TGTGCCAGTAGTGGACAGAGCTCCTATAATTCACCCCTCCACTTT. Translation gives CASSGQSSYNSPLHF. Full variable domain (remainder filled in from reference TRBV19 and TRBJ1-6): DGGITQSPKYLFRKEGQNVTLSCEQNLNHDAMYWYRQDPGQGLRLIYYSQIVNDFQKGDIAEGYSVSREKKESFPLTVTSAQKNPTAFYLCASSGQSSYNSPLHFGNGTRLTVT.

The chain's CDR3 is CASRARVSGLNTEAFF. CDR3 nucleotides: TGTGCCAGCAGAGCCCGGGTTTCGGGATTAAACACTGAAGCTTTCTTT. This rearrangement joins TRBV5-8 to TRBJ1-1; D call uncertain. The germline gives CDR1 SGHTS, CDR2 YDEGEE. V dropped 5 bases and J dropped 2 bases, with 19 bases sitting between them. The CDR3 runs 16 residues.

CDR3 protein: CASSLGPGDTEAFF. DNA for the CDR3: TGTGCCAGCAGCTTAGGACCCGGGGACACTGAAGCTTTCTTT. The gene calls are TRBV7-2 and TRBJ1-1; D gene uncertain. Germline loops: CDR1 SGHTA, CDR2 FQGNSA. The length of the CDR3 is 14 residues. Trimming shortened V by 1 base and J by 3 bases, and 9 bases separated the two germline ends. The full variable domain, completed using reference TRBV7-2 and TRBJ1-1, is GAGVSQSPSNKVTEKGKDVELRCDPISGHTALYWYRQSLGQGLEFLIYFQGNSAPDKSGLPSDRFSAERTGGSVSTLTIQRTQQEDSAVYLCASSLGPGDTEAFFGQGTRLTVV.

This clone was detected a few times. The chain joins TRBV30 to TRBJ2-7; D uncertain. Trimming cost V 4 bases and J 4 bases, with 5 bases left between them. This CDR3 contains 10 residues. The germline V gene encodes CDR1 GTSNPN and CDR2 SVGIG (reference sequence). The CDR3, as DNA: TGTGCCTGGAACCTATACGAGCAGTACTTC. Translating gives CAWNLYEQYF.

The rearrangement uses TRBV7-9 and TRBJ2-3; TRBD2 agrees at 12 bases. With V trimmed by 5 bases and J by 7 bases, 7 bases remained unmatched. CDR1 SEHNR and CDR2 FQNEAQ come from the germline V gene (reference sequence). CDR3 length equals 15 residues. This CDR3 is CASSPLAGGPHTQYF. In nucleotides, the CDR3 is TGTGCCAGCAGCCCGCTAGCGGGAGGGCCACATACGCAGTATTTT.

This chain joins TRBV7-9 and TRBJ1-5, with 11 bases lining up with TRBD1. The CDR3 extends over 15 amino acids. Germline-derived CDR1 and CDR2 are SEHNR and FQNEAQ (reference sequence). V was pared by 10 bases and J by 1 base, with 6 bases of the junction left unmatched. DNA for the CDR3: TGTGCCACCGGACAGGGGGCCTTGAGCAATCAGCCCCAGCATTTT. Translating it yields CATGQGALSNQPQHF.

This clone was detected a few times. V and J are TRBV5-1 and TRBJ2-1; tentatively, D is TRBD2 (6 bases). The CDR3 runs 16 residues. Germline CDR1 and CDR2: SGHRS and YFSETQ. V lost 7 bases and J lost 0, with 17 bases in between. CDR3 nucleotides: TGCGCCAGCGGATTAAATAGCGGTTTCTCCTACAATGAGCAGTTCTTC. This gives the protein CASGLNSGFSYNEQFF. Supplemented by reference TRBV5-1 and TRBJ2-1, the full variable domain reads KAGVTQTPRYLIKTRGQQVTLSCSPISGHRSVSWYQQTPGQGLQFLFEYFSETQRNKGNFPGRFSGRQFSNSRSEMNVSTLELGDSALYLCASGLNSGFSYNEQFFGPGTRLTVL.

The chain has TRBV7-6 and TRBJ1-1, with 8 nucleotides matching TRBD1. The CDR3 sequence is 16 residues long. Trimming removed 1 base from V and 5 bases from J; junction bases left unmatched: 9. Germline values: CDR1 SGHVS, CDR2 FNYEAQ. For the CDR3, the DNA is TGTGCCAGCAGCTTAGTCGCTACAGGGGGTAATACTGAAGCTTTCTTT. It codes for CASSLVATGGNTEAFF.

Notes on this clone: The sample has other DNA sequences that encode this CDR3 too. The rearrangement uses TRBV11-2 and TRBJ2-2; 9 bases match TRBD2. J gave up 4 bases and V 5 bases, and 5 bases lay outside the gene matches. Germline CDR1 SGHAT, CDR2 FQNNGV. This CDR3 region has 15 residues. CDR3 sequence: CASSPAGGITGELFF. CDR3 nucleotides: TGTGCCAGCAGCCCAGCGGGAGGCATCACCGGGGAGCTGTTTTTT.

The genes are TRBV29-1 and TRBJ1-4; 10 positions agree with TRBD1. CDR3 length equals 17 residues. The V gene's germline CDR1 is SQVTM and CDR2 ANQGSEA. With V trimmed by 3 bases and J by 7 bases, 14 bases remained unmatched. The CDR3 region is CSVETRSGGTGVEKLFF. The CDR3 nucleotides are TGCAGCGTTGAGACAAGATCAGGCGGGACAGGGGTTGAAAAACTGTTTTTT.

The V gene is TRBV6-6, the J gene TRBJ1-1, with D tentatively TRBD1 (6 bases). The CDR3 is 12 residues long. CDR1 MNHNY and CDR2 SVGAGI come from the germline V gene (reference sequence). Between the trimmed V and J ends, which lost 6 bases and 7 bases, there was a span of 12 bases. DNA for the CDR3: TGTGCCAGCAGGTTGACAGGCCTTGAAGCTTTCTTT. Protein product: CASRLTGLEAFF.

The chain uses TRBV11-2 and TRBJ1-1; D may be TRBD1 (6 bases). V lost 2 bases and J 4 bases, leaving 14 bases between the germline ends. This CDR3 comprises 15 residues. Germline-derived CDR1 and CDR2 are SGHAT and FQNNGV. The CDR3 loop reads CASSLPQGYSTEAFF. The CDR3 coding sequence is TGTGCCAGCAGCTTACCACAGGGATATAGCACTGAAGCTTTCTTT.